One T cell receptor (beta chain) is described in this entry. The sample is drawn from a study of blood T cell repertoires in COVID-19. Overall study context: Some COVID-19 samples were acute and others convalescent; all came from the United States, Italy and Spain. Nucleic acid was either cDNA or gDNA, and it came from T cells, B-cell-depleted T cells, or PBMCs.

Per the authors' pipeline: Estimates of nucleated cell counts were drawn from the amplification of reference gene primers. Here immunoSEQ multiplex PCR was the method, and the copy in TCRdb shows in-frame clones only, minus some. V and J calls and clone size come straight from that table; D and trimming were deduced from the DNA. The repertoire holds 30,000 to 40,000 clones, more than 70% seen once, with 13% to 15% in the top ten. Sequencing was carried out using peripheral blood. The TCR comes from a human donor with active COVID-19. The donor label of this sample is uncertain.

The CDR3 sequence is CASSLRGGKSNQPQHF. The CDR3 nucleotides are TGTGCCAGCAGCTTGCGCGGGGGCAAGAGCAATCAGCCCCAGCATTTT. The V and J genes are TRBV5-5 and TRBJ1-5, with a possible D match to TRBD1 (6 bases). The CDR3 consists of 16 residues. The V gene's germline CDR1 is SGHKS and CDR2 YYEKEE (reference sequence). The germline V and J ends were trimmed by 1 base and 1 base, with 12 bases remaining between them.